The sequence of this T cell receptor beta chain was determined in a study of cytomegalovirus exposure and HLA in healthy donors. Profiled with immunoSEQ multiplex PCR; TCRdb holds only in-frame clones, not every one. The profile shows hundreds of thousands of clones, just over 85% of them singletons. General observations from the study: The majority of TCR sequences were rare, yet some public TCRs appeared in many donors.

The CDR3 has 18 residues. J was trimmed by 5 bases and V by 0 bases; bases with no gene match: 12. Germline assignment: CDR1 SGHRS and CDR2 YFSETQ. Concerning this clone: What it binds is not known.

The source of this sequence is a woman aged 18-35 years in good health and CMV-seronegative. The rearrangement joins TRBV5-1 to TRBJ2-2; 8 bases are shared with TRBD2. The sample comprised PBMCs. The CDR3 loop is CASSLVVAGSRRTGELFF. In DNA, the CDR3 is TGCGCCAGCAGCTTGGTTGTAGCGGGGTCCCGAAGGACCGGGGAGCTGTTTTTT.